This entry lists 27 T cell receptor beta chains sequenced from one sample in a study of response to subunit inactivated influenza vaccine. TCRdb re-called the RT-PCR reads through MiXCR, storing one row per CDR3 protein. Of 430,000 or so distinct CDR3 sequences in the sample, approximately 9.9% were seen once. The starting material was PBMCs from blood, obtained 40 to 50 days after vaccination. The receptors come from a man aged 50 or older who received an inactivated influenza vaccine.

This clonotype has only a few counts. The chain couples TRBV20-1 to TRBJ2-1, with 11 bases lining up with TRBD2. The CDR3 runs to 14 residues. V trimming: 5 bases; J trimming: 9 bases; junction bases outside the gene matches: 9. CDR1 DFQATT and CDR2 SNEGSKA come from the germline V gene (reference sequence). CDR3 nucleotides: TGCAGTGCTCGTAGCGGGGGGGCGGAGGGTGAGCAGTTCTTC. Translating it yields CSARSGGAEGEQFF.

The rearrangement links TRBV5-5 to TRBJ1-1; 8 bases are a match to TRBD1. This CDR3 is built from 16 residues. CDR1 is SGHKS and CDR2 is YYEKEE in the germline V gene (reference sequence). With 0 bases clipped from V and 1 base from J, the junction kept 5 bases outside the gene matches. The CDR3 nucleotides read TGTGCCAGCAGCTTGGGGAACAGGGGGTGGAACACTGAAGCTTTCTTT. Its protein product is CASSLGNRGWNTEAFF.

This clonotype appeared a few times. This chain links TRBV3-1 with TRBJ2-2; 15 positions match TRBD2. This CDR3 contains 20 residues. Germline V gene lookup returns CDR1 LGHDT and CDR2 YNNKEL (reference sequence). V lost 0 bases, J lost 5 bases, and 10 bases stayed unmatched. CDR3 DNA sequence: TGTGCCAGCAGCCAAGACGAACGGACTAGCGGGAGGGGGTCGACCGGGGAGCTGTTTTTT. It is translated as CASSQDERTSGRGSTGELFF.

The CDR3: CASSSQPYEQYF. CDR3 bases: TGTGCCAGCAGTTCGCAACCCTACGAGCAGTACTTC. The chain has TRBV7-9 and TRBJ2-7, with D hard to call. The germline V gene encodes CDR1 SEHNR and CDR2 FQNEAQ (reference sequence). The V end lost 6 bases, the J end lost 2 bases, and 8 bases lay between the germline ends. This CDR3 is built from 12 residues. The whole variable domain, remainder taken from reference TRBV7-9 and TRBJ2-7, is DTGVSQNPRHKITKRGQNVTFRCDPISEHNRLYWYRQTLGQGPEFLTYFQNEAQLEKSRLLSDRFSAERPKGSFSTLEIQRTEQGDSAMYLCASSSQPYEQYFGPGTRLTVT.

This clonotype has just a few counts. The chain links TRBV10-1 to TRBJ2-2; a weak D match, TRBD2 (5 bases). Germline loops: CDR1 WNHNN, CDR2 SYGVQD (reference sequence). Trimming removed 2 bases at V and 1 base at J, with 14 bases between. The CDR3 covers 17 residues. In DNA form, the CDR3 reads TGCGCCAGCAGTGAGCCGGAGGACGAGGTGAACACCGGGGAGCTGTTTTTT. Its translation: CASSEPEDEVNTGELFF.

The chain uses TRBV20-1 and TRBJ2-5; maybe TRBD1 (5 bases). With 4 bases removed from V and 3 bases from J, the gap between germline ends came to 15 bases. CDR3 size: 14 residues. Germline loops: CDR1 DFQATT, CDR2 SNEGSKA (reference sequence). CDR3 region: CSAKGFVSEETQYF. The DNA for the CDR3 is TGCAGTGCTAAGGGGTTTGTGTCTGAAGAGACCCAGTACTTC.

This clonotype has only a few counts. The rearrangement uses TRBV12-3 or TRBV12-4 and TRBJ2-2; D is ambiguous. This CDR3 region has 14 residues. V lost 3 bases and J 4 bases, leaving 9 bases between the germline ends. CDR3 protein: CASSLVRSTGELFF. The CDR3 nucleotides read TGTGCCAGCAGTTTGGTCCGCTCCACCGGGGAGCTGTTTTTT.

At least ten counts were recorded for this clonotype. The V call is TRBV20-1, the J call TRBJ2-3; TRBD2 is a possible D gene (5 bases). There are 14 residues in the CDR3. From germline, CDR1 is DFQATT and CDR2 SNEGSKA (reference sequence). V gave up 3 bases and J gave up 2 bases, with 12 bases separating them. CDR3 in amino acids: CSASGVGDTDTQYF. CDR3 in DNA: TGCAGTGCTAGCGGGGTGGGAGACACAGATACGCAGTATTTT.

The chain carries TRBV5-6 and TRBJ1-1; maybe TRBD1 (5 bases). Trimming left V 5 bases short and J 4 bases short, with 21 bases between. CDR3 size: 16 residues. CDR1 is SGHDT and CDR2 is YYEEEE in the germline V gene. CDR3 DNA sequence: TGTGCCAGCAGGCGGGGAGGGTCTGGGGGTTCCACTGAAGCTTTCTTT. Protein: CASRRGGSGGSTEAFF. The whole variable domain, remainder taken from reference TRBV5-6 and TRBJ1-1, is DAGVTQSPTHLIKTRGQQVTLRCSPKSGHDTVSWYQQALGQGPQFIFQYYEEEERQRGNFPDRFSGHQFPNYSSELNVNALLLGDSALYLCASRRGGSGGSTEAFFGQGTRLTVV.

This clonotype was detected only a few times. This chain connects TRBV5-1 to TRBJ1-5, with D unclear. There are 16 residues in the CDR3. V gave up 0 bases and J gave up 1 base, with 11 bases separating them. Germline V gene data show CDR1 as SGHRS and CDR2 as YFSETQ. The CDR3 nucleotides are TGCGCCAGCAGCTTGGATGGAGGGAGGAGCAATCAGCCCCAGCATTTT. Protein: CASSLDGGRSNQPQHF.

This clonotype was detected a few times. CDR3 DNA: TGTGCCAGCAGCCGAGGACAGAACACCGGGGAGCTGTTTTTT. This translates into CASSRGQNTGELFF. The V gene is TRBV12-3 or TRBV12-4, the J gene TRBJ2-2; TRBD1 might be the D (5 bases). The CDR3 contains 14 residues. The V end was cut by 6 bases, the J end by 1 base, with 9 bases between.

The chain carries TRBV6-1 and TRBJ2-3; tentatively, D is TRBD1 (5 bases). The germline CDR1 and CDR2 sequences are MNHNS and SASEGT. The CDR3 length is 15 residues. Trimming removed 0 bases from V and 5 bases from J, with 12 bases in between. CDR3 amino acids: CASSEAGRVIDTQYF. The CDR3 nucleotides read TGTGCCAGCAGTGAAGCGGGCAGGGTGATAGATACGCAGTATTTT.

V is TRBV5-6 and J is TRBJ2-2; no reliable D call. Germline values: CDR1 SGHDT, CDR2 YYEEEE. The CDR3 sequence is 16 residues long. Trimming shortened V by 1 base and J by 1 base, and 11 bases separated the two germline ends. The CDR3 reads CASSLYTRLNTGELFF. In DNA form, the CDR3 reads TGTGCCAGCAGCTTGTATACCAGATTGAACACCGGGGAGCTGTTTTTT.

This chain uses TRBV6-5 with TRBJ2-3; 7 positions agree with TRBD1. Losses at the gene ends were 8 bases for V and 3 bases for J; bases not matched to a gene: 2. The CDR3 is made up of 12 amino acids. The germline V gene has CDR1 MNHEY and CDR2 SVGAGI. The CDR3 spells CASGTATDTQYF. CDR3 nucleotide sequence: TGTGCCAGCGGGACAGCGACAGATACGCAGTATTTT.

V and J are TRBV12-3 or TRBV12-4 and TRBJ2-5, with a possible D match to TRBD2 (6 bases). Trimming took off 7 bases at V and 5 bases at J, with 20 bases between the two ends. The CDR3 loop spans 15 amino acids. CDR3 amino acids: CASTIPGDLGETQYF. The DNA of the CDR3 is TGTGCCAGCACCATCCCCGGGGACTTGGGGGAGACCCAGTACTTC.

This clonotype was observed at least ten times. The rearrangement joins TRBV7-9 to TRBJ2-7; D not resolved. The CDR3 is 12 residues long. V dropped 0 bases and J dropped 2 bases, with 2 bases sitting between them. Germline values: CDR1 SEHNR, CDR2 FQNEAQ (reference sequence). CDR3 sequence: CASSLAPYEQYF. The CDR3 nucleotides read TGTGCCAGCAGCTTAGCCCCCTACGAGCAGTACTTC.

This chain uses TRBV7-2 with TRBJ2-3; no definite D call. The CDR3 is made up of 12 amino acids. V lost 0 bases and J 8 bases, leaving 6 bases between the germline ends. From germline, CDR1 is SGHTA and CDR2 FQGNSA. The CDR3 is CASSLAPGTQYF. The DNA for the CDR3 is TGTGCCAGCAGCTTAGCTCCCGGTACGCAGTATTTT.

This clonotype was picked up a small number of times. The chain couples TRBV11-2 to TRBJ2-5; D remains ambiguous. The V and J ends lost 0 bases and 7 bases respectively, with 9 bases between them. The germline CDR1 and CDR2 sequences are SGHAT and FQNNGV. CDR3 length equals 13 residues. The CDR3 nucleotides are TGTGCCAGCAGCTTAGATGGCAGAGGGACCCAGTACTTC. It encodes CASSLDGRGTQYF.

This clonotype was seen repeatedly, ten times or more. The V call is TRBV10-3, the J call TRBJ2-7; D is ambiguous. The germline V gene has CDR1 ENHRY and CDR2 SYGVKD. Trimming took off 5 bases at V and 3 bases at J, with 11 bases between the two ends. There are 13 residues in the CDR3. CDR3 in DNA: TGTGCCATCAGTTTGGGTGGGCTCTACGAGCAGTACTTC. As protein: CAISLGGLYEQYF.

This clonotype occurred many times. V is TRBV12-3 or TRBV12-4 and J is TRBJ1-1; 10 bases map to TRBD1. The CDR3 is 13 amino acids. Trimming removed 8 bases from V and 3 bases from J; junction bases left unmatched: 3. As DNA, the CDR3 is TGTGCCAGCGGGGACAGGGGACACACTGAAGCTTTCTTT. This translates into CASGDRGHTEAFF.

The chain has TRBV20-1 and TRBJ2-3; 10 nucleotides line up with TRBD2. The V and J ends lost 0 bases and 3 bases, in that order; junction bases with no gene match: 0. The CDR3 runs to 14 residues. The germline CDR1 and CDR2 sequences are DFQATT and SNEGSKA (reference sequence). This chain's CDR3 is CSARETSGTDTQYF. Written as DNA, the CDR3 is TGCAGTGCTAGAGAGACTAGCGGGACAGATACGCAGTATTTT.

The sample holds many counts of this clonotype. The chain links TRBV11-1 to TRBJ2-1; possibly TRBD1 for D (6 bases). CDR1 is SGHAT, CDR2 FQDESV, per germline (reference sequence). The V and J ends lost 1 base and 4 bases respectively, with 11 bases between them. The CDR3 contains 15 residues. CDR3 protein: CASSLGGQQYNEQFF. Written as DNA, the CDR3 is TGTGCCAGCAGCTTAGGGGGACAACAATACAATGAGCAGTTCTTC.

This chain uses TRBV5-1 with TRBJ1-6; 8 bases are shared with TRBD1. Losses at the gene ends were 4 bases for V and 10 bases for J; bases not matched to a gene: 10. The CDR3 has 15 amino acids. Germline values: CDR1 SGHRS, CDR2 YFSETQ. The chain's CDR3 is CASSQGTGRESPLHF. The DNA of the CDR3 is TGCGCCAGCAGCCAAGGGACAGGCCGTGAATCACCCCTCCACTTT.

This clonotype was seen at least ten times. The J gene is TRBJ2-1, the V gene TRBV29-1, with D unclear. The germline V gene has CDR1 SQVTM and CDR2 ANQGSEA. The CDR3 sequence is 15 residues long. The V end was cut by 2 bases, the J end by 8 bases, with 19 bases between. The CDR3 sequence: CSVELLDGVLDEQFF. CDR3 DNA: TGCAGCGTTGAACTGCTCGACGGCGTTCTGGATGAGCAGTTCTTC.

The chain combines TRBV20-1 with TRBJ2-1; TRBD2 matches 10 bases. Germline V gives CDR1 DFQATT, CDR2 SNEGSKA (reference sequence). V shed 1 base and J 16 bases; nucleotides not matched to a gene: 25. The CDR3 contains 18 residues. CDR3 protein: CSARVLRRSSGGAAPIFF. The DNA for the CDR3 is TGCAGTGCTAGAGTTCTGAGGAGGTCTAGCGGGGGCGCCGCACCTATCTTCTTC.

This chain links TRBV13 with TRBJ2-1, with TRBD1 as a possible D gene (6 bases). The V gene's germline CDR1 is PRHDT and CDR2 FYEKMQ (reference sequence). The V gene lost 5 bases and the J gene lost 12 bases, with 20 bases spanning the gap. The CDR3 contains 14 residues. This chain's CDR3 is CASSQMYPTGPQFF. The DNA of the CDR3 is TGTGCCAGCAGCCAAATGTATCCAACAGGGCCGCAGTTCTTC.

This clonotype was recorded at least ten times. This chain uses TRBV20-1 with TRBJ2-5; 11 bases match TRBD2. CDR1 DFQATT and CDR2 SNEGSKA come from the germline V gene (reference sequence). The CDR3 sequence is 13 residues long. V lost 6 bases to trimming and J lost 5 bases; unmatched junction nucleotides: 5. CDR3 bases: TGCAGTGCGCCGACTAGCGGGAAGGAGACCCAGTACTTC. It encodes CSAPTSGKETQYF.